The entry that follows covers one TCR beta chain sequence. Its antigen is unknown. Looked up from germline, CDR1 is LNHDA and CDR2 is SQIVND (reference sequence). This CDR3 comprises 14 residues. Trimming cost V 10 bases and J 5 bases; bases outside gene matches: 10. The researchers obtained blood RNA from unsorted whole blood and also extracted germline DNA. The sample comes from a study of tumor-infiltrating lymphocytes in primary liver carcinoma. A constant-region primer served to make TCR beta cDNA from approximately 490 ng total RNA. Three nested multiplex PCR rounds of slightly modified ARM-PCR generated TCR beta libraries. Amplification in the first two PCR rounds was performed using TRBV1-TRBV30 forward primers and a C-beta reverse primer for roughly 9 cycles each. One entry per CDR3 protein, called by TCRdb with MiXCR from the multiplex PCR reads. The data show 300,000 to 400,000 distinct CDR3 sequences, with about 62% seen just once and roughly 9% held by the top ten.

General study results and limits: Tumor region pairs shared more overlap than did tumor-adjacent and tumor-blood pairs.

The clonotype originates from a middle-aged man with primary liver carcinoma and hepatitis B virus infection. V and J are TRBV19 and TRBJ2-5; 10 positions match TRBD1. Sequencing used peripheral blood. The CDR3 bases are TGTGCCAACTCCGAGACAGGGGGCGATGAGACCCAGTACTTC. Translating gives CANSETGGDETQYF.